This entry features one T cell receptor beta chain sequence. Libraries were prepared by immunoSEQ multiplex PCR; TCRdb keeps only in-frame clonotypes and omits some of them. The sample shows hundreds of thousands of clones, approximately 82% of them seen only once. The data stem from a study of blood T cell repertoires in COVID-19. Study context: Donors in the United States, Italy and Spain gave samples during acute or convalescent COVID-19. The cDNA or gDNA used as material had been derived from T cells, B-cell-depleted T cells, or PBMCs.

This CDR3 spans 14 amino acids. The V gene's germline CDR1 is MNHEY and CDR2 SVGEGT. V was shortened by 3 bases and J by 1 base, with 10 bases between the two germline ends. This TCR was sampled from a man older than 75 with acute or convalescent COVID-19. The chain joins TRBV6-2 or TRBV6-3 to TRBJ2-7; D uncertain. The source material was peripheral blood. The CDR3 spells CASSYRDGSYEQYF. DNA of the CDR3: TGTGCCAGCAGTTATCGTGACGGGTCCTACGAGCAGTACTTC.